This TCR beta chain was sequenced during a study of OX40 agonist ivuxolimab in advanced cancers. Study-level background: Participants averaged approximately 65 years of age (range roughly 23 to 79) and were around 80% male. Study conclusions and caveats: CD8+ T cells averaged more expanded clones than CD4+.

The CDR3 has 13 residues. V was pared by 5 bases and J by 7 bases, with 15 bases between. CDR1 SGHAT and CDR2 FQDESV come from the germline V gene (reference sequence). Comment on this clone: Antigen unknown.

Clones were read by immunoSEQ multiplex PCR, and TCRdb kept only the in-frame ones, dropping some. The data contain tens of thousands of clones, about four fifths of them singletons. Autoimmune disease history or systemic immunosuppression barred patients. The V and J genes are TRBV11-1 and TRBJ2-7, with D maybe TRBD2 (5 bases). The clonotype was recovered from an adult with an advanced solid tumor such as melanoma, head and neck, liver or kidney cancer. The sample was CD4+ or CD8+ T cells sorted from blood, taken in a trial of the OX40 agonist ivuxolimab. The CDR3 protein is CASSRDQAGEQYF. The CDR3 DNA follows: TGTGCCAGCAGCAGAGACCAGGCGGGTGAGCAGTACTTC. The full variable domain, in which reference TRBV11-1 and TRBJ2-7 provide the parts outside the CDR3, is EAEVAQSPRYKITEKSQAVAFWCDPISGHATLYWYRQILGQGPELLVQFQDESVVDDSQLPKDRFSAERLKGVDSTLKIQPAELGDSAMYLCASSRDQAGEQYFGPGTRLTVT.